This T cell receptor beta chain derives from a study of response to subunit inactivated influenza vaccine. This CDR3 spans 19 amino acids. V was trimmed by 5 bases and J by 0 bases, leaving 22 bases between them. The germline V gene encodes CDR1 MDHEN and CDR2 SYDVKM. In its sample, this clonotype was seen a few times. Its specificity is not known. Overall study findings and caveats: The authors suggested that every seasonal influenza vaccination recruits few new T cells.

TCRdb re-called the RT-PCR reads through MiXCR, storing one row per CDR3 protein. This sample has about 780,000 distinct CDR3 sequences, with roughly 18% found just once. The TCR comes from a man aged 45-65 years who received an inactivated influenza vaccine. The V call is TRBV28, the J call TRBJ2-2, with D perhaps matching TRBD2 (7 bases). Sequenced material: PBMCs from blood, taken about 5 days after vaccination. The chain's CDR3 is CASSVGAGAPNANTGELFF. The CDR3 DNA sequence: TGTGCCAGCAGTGTCGGGGCGGGGGCCCCGAACGCGAACACCGGGGAGCTGTTTTTT. Complete variable domain (other parts from reference TRBV28 and TRBJ2-2): DVKVTQSSRYLVKRTGEKVFLECVQDMDHENMFWYRQDPGLGLRLIYFSYDVKMKEKGDIPEGYSVSREKKERFSLILESASTNQTSMYLCASSVGAGAPNANTGELFFGEGSRLTVL.